This TCR beta chain was identified during a study of T cell responses to AZD1222 COVID-19 vaccine. Overall study: Second-dose recipients at about 4 or about 12 weeks were treated as one pooled group. Study-level results: Possibly, clonal diversity was underestimated; donors were largely white British and included more females. Only a handful of AZD1222 recipients, roughly six in all, had baseline seropositivity. All repertoire sampling was performed exclusively after the peak T cell response.

The CDR3 contains 11 residues. Trimming removed 7 bases at V and 4 bases at J, with 10 bases between. Germline-derived CDR1 and CDR2 are DFQATT and SNEGSKA (reference sequence). Regarding this clone: Its specificity is not known.

Profiling relied on immunoSEQ multiplex PCR, and the TCRdb table lists in-frame clones only, not all of them. The table lists 95,000 to 150,000 clones, around nine tenths of them singletons. The receptor comes from an adult in good health. The sequencing here drew on peripheral blood, taken on day 0 of AZD1222 vaccination. The rearrangement uses TRBV20-1 and TRBJ2-5, with D tentatively TRBD2 (5 bases). CDR3 region: CSVRAGETQYF. The CDR3 DNA sequence: TGCAGTGTTCGGGCGGGAGAGACCCAGTACTTC.